A selection of T cell receptor beta chains follows, all from one sample in a study of monozygotic twins with inflammatory bowel disease. For each CDR3 protein, TCRdb gives one entry from its re-call of the 5' RACE reads, without DNA. The table lists around 190,000 distinct CDR3 sequences. Input material: blood. The source of these receptors is a human donor with ulcerative colitis or Crohn's disease, or a healthy co-twin of an affected twin (not recorded which). Each CDR3 is given with its conserved first and last residue.

j_gene | v_gene | CDR3aa
TRBJ2-7 | TRBV6-5 | CATSHRGSYEQYF
TRBJ2-7 | TRBV20-1 | CSATGGGHIGEQYF
TRBJ2-5 | TRBV12-3/TRBV12-4 | CASSLGRVGPGETQYF
TRBJ1-5 | TRBV5-1 | CASSRTGTGGLEPQHF
TRBJ2-3 | TRBV24-1 | CATSDRRGEDLDTQYF
TRBJ1-1 | TRBV5-5 | CASSLVRDRGLYTEAFF
TRBJ1-4 | TRBV7-9 | CASRGGGTLNEKLFF
TRBJ2-1 | TRBV5-1 | CASSLGERGPSNEQFF
TRBJ2-4 | TRBV5-4 | CASSLDSPGTNIQYF
TRBJ1-2 | TRBV7-2 | CASIIGGAVYGYTF
TRBJ2-5 | TRBV24-1 | CATSSRQQGETQYF
TRBJ1-1 | TRBV20-1 | CSAAGVRGSNTEAFF
TRBJ2-2 | TRBV20-1 | CSASILGNTGELFF
TRBJ2-4 | TRBV20-1 | CSARDIDRAKNIQYF
TRBJ2-7 | TRBV5-1 | CASSVTGGYEQYF
TRBJ2-1 | TRBV7-7 | CASSLYPPSGGARNEQFF
TRBJ2-7 | TRBV10-1 | CASSDFRGYEQYF
TRBJ2-7 | TRBV10-1 | CASMGPNYEQYF
TRBJ1-6 | TRBV19 | CATRGQPYNSPLHF
TRBJ1-6 | TRBV15 | CATGRRQLTSPLHF
TRBJ2-1 | TRBV4-2 | CASSLTPGTAYNEQFF
TRBJ1-5 | TRBV4-1 | CASSPKIPTGADQPQHF
TRBJ1-1 | TRBV19 | CASSLRQGGNTEAFF
TRBJ1-2 | TRBV12-3/TRBV12-4 | CASENRGLRYGYTF
TRBJ1-1 | TRBV29-1 | CSGRVEAAEAFF
TRBJ1-1 | TRBV19 | CASSLTSEAFF